What follows are 12 T cell receptor beta chains derived from one specimen sequenced in a study of T-cell memory formation after mild COVID-19. TCRdb analysed the 5' RACE reads with MiXCR anew, one entry per CDR3 protein. The profile shows tens of thousands of distinct CDR3 sequences, about 13% of them singletons. The sequencing sample was made of PBMCs or a T cell subset sorted from them (not recorded which). The receptor source for this set is an adult woman who had mild COVID-19 (a few samples of this study predate the infection). Cell type and time point are not known.

In this sample, this clonotype turned up a few times. The V and J genes are TRBV12-3 or TRBV12-4 and TRBJ2-2, with 11 bases lining up with TRBD2. The CDR3 runs 18 residues. The V gene end was trimmed by 6 bases and the J gene end by 0 bases; junction bases not matched to a gene: 9. The CDR3 here is CASSRRPGLAANTGELFF. The CDR3 bases are TGTGCCAGCAGCCGGAGACCGGGACTAGCGGCGAACACCGGGGAGCTGTTTTTT.

This clonotype was detected only a few times. The chain uses TRBV4-2 and TRBJ2-2, with a possible D match to TRBD2 (6 bases). CDR3 length: 15 amino acids. CDR1 is LGHNA, CDR2 YNFKEQ, per germline. V was shortened by 5 bases and J by 6 bases, with 16 bases between the two germline ends. CDR3 bases: TGTGCCAGCAGCTGGGAGGACCCCCCCGCCGGGGAGCTGTTTTTT. This sequence encodes CASSWEDPPAGELFF.

The V and J genes are TRBV7-9 and TRBJ2-7, with TRBD1 matching over 10 bases. The germline V gene encodes CDR1 SEHNR and CDR2 FQNEAQ (reference sequence). Unmatched junction bases numbered 4, after V lost 5 bases and J lost 6 bases. CDR3 length equals 13 residues. The CDR3 nucleotides are TGTGCCAGCAGCCTAGACAGGGGGCGCGAGCAGTACTTC. Amino acids: CASSLDRGREQYF.

The chain carries TRBV11-2 and TRBJ1-2; TRBD1 matches at 8 bases. J lost 8 bases, V lost 4 bases, and 3 bases had no gene match. Germline loops: CDR1 SGHAT, CDR2 FQNNGV. The CDR3 runs to 12 residues. The DNA for the CDR3 is TGTGCCAGCAGCTGGACAGGGAAAGGCTACACCTTC. Translation: CASSWTGKGYTF.

The rearrangement links TRBV4-1 to TRBJ2-7, with D unresolved. Trimming took off 1 base at V and 4 bases at J, with 17 bases between the two ends. This CDR3 contains 16 residues. CDR1 MGHRA and CDR2 YSYEKL come from the germline V gene. As DNA, the CDR3 is TGCGCCAGCAGCCAAGTGGATACGCAGACACCTTACGAGCAGTACTTC. Its protein product is CASSQVDTQTPYEQYF.

The chain combines TRBV20-1 with TRBJ2-7; D gene unclear. Germline lookup yields CDR1 DFQATT and CDR2 SNEGSKA (reference sequence). The germline V and J ends were trimmed by 7 bases and 3 bases, with 10 bases remaining between them. The CDR3 is made up of 11 amino acids. The CDR3 spells CSGLLDYEQYF. CDR3 nucleotide sequence: TGCAGTGGACTCCTGGACTACGAGCAGTACTTC.

The rearrangement uses TRBV11-2 and TRBJ1-1; no clear D. Trimming stripped 5 bases from V and 7 bases from J, with 11 bases between. Germline CDR1 reads SGHAT; CDR2 reads FQNNGV. The CDR3 is 12 amino acids. CDR3 bases: TGTGCCAGCAGCCACAACTCCTTTGAAGCTTTCTTT. Its translation: CASSHNSFEAFF.

This chain uses TRBV24-1 with TRBJ2-3; D not certain. The germline V gene encodes CDR1 KGHDR and CDR2 SFDVKD. V lost 2 bases and J lost 1, with 6 bases in between. The CDR3 consists of 14 residues. DNA of the CDR3: TGTGCCACCAGTGATTACCCAGGCACAGATACGCAGTATTTT. It encodes CATSDYPGTDTQYF.

The chain has TRBV7-2 and TRBJ2-7; D perhaps matches TRBD2 (6 bases). The CDR3 extends over 14 amino acids. CDR1 is SGHTA and CDR2 is FQGNSA in the germline V gene. V lost 3 bases and J 2 bases, leaving 11 bases between the germline ends. The CDR3, as DNA: TGTGCCAGCAGCTTTGGCGGGGAGACCTACGAGCAGTACTTC. Translating gives CASSFGGETYEQYF.

This rearrangement joins TRBV5-1 to TRBJ1-6; D is uncertain. The germline CDR1 and CDR2 sequences are SGHRS and YFSETQ. V was trimmed by 4 bases and J by 6 bases, leaving 5 bases between them. The CDR3 extends over 12 amino acids. CDR3 loop: CASSGGNSPLHF. As DNA, the CDR3 is TGCGCCAGCAGCGGAGGTAATTCACCCCTCCACTTT.

This chain uses TRBV6-2 or TRBV6-3 with TRBJ2-1, with 10 bases identical to TRBD2. The germline V gene has CDR1 MNHEY and CDR2 SVGEGT. This CDR3 has 16 residues. J lost 4 bases, V lost 6 bases, and 9 bases had no gene match. The CDR3, as DNA: TGTGCCAGCAGCCCAATAGCGGGGGGCCGGTACAATGAGCAGTTCTTC. Protein sequence: CASSPIAGGRYNEQFF.

The V gene is TRBV7-9, the J gene TRBJ2-3; no firm D call. Trimming stripped 5 bases from V and 1 base from J, with 13 bases between. The germline V gene encodes CDR1 SEHNR and CDR2 FQNEAQ (reference sequence). The CDR3 has 15 amino acids. The CDR3 coding sequence is TGTGCCAGCAGCCCAGCCGGCTGGGGCACAGATACGCAGTATTTT. This encodes CASSPAGWGTDTQYF.